The entry below gives a single T cell receptor (beta chain) sequence along with its context. The TCR beta repertoire was assessed by survey-level immunoSEQ sequencing. TCRdb's copy holds only in-frame clones and misses some; the assay was immunoSEQ multiplex PCR. There are 40,000 to 55,000 clones in the sample; 80% to 95% occur only once, and around a tenth lies in the top ten. This CDR3 is built from 14 residues. Germline values: CDR1 KGHSH, CDR2 LQKENI. J lost 4 bases, V lost 6 bases, and 5 bases had no gene match. This TCR was recovered from a man aged 40-49 years with rheumatoid arthritis. Sequencing was carried out using PBMCs. The chain employs TRBV18 and TRBJ2-3, with 9 bases that match TRBD1. DNA of the CDR3: TGTGCCAGCTCCGGACAGGGGAGAGCAGATACGCAGTATTTT. Its translation is CASSGQGRADTQYF.